The next 7 T cell receptor beta chains were all read from a single sample in a study of blood T cell repertoires in COVID-19. TCRdb's copy holds only in-frame clones and misses some; the assay was immunoSEQ multiplex PCR. Of some 250,000 clones listed, roughly 88% are singletons. Specimen: PBMCs or T cells enriched from blood (not recorded which). These TCRs come from a middle-aged woman with acute COVID-19.

The CDR3 DNA follows: TGTGCCAGCTCACCACAGGAGGGCTTGGACACTGAAGCTTTCTTT. Translating it yields CASSPQEGLDTEAFF. The chain links TRBV18 to TRBJ1-1; D call uncertain. This CDR3 has 15 amino acids. Germline V gene sequence: CDR1 KGHSH, CDR2 LQKENI. Trimming pared 1 base from V and 3 bases from J, leaving 12 bases between.

This chain links TRBV4-1 with TRBJ1-5, with D unresolved. V lost 3 bases, J lost 5 bases, and 8 bases lay in between. There are 13 residues in the CDR3. Germline V CDR1 and CDR2: MGHRA, YSYEKL. Here the CDR3 reads CASSHSTDQPQHF. Written as DNA, the CDR3 is TGCGCCAGCAGCCACTCCACGGATCAGCCCCAGCATTTT.

The chain carries TRBV7-6 and TRBJ2-1, with 11 positions matching TRBD2. The CDR3 is 18 residues long. CDR1 SGHVS and CDR2 FNYEAQ come from the germline V gene. The V segment lost 5 bases and the J segment 9 bases; nucleotides outside the gene matches: 18. The CDR3 spells CASSPDPGLAVKAGEQFF. CDR3 DNA sequence: TGTGCCAGCAGCCCAGACCCGGGACTAGCGGTCAAGGCGGGTGAGCAGTTCTTC.

This chain joins TRBV30 and TRBJ1-2; D call uncertain. Germline CDR1 and CDR2: GTSNPN and SVGIG (reference sequence). The CDR3 spans 11 residues. V lost 2 bases and J lost 8, with 9 bases in between. The CDR3 protein is CAWSSGGGYTF. CDR3 nucleotides: TGTGCCTGGAGTTCAGGCGGGGGCTACACCTTC.

The gene calls are TRBV6-6 and TRBJ1-1; D remains ambiguous. Germline values: CDR1 MNHNY, CDR2 SVGAGI (reference sequence). The CDR3 is 12 residues long. V lost 4 bases, J lost 7 bases, and 10 bases lay in between. The CDR3 sequence: CASSFGLFEAFF. The CDR3, as DNA: TGTGCCAGCAGTTTCGGACTTTTTGAAGCTTTCTTT.

The chain links TRBV7-2 to TRBJ2-4, with 11 nucleotides matching TRBD2. In germline, CDR1 is SGHTA, CDR2 FQGNSA. The CDR3 totals 17 residues. V was clipped by 5 bases and J by 8 bases; unmatched bases: 14. The CDR3 nucleotides are TGTGCCAGCAGCCCGCGACGTACTAGCGGGAGTTTGGACATTCAGTACTTC. Protein product: CASSPRRTSGSLDIQYF.

V is TRBV27 and J is TRBJ2-7, with D maybe TRBD2 (5 bases). V lost 6 bases to trimming and J lost 0 bases, with 15 bases between them. Germline loops: CDR1 MNHEY, CDR2 SMNVEV (reference sequence). The CDR3 has 15 amino acids. Here the CDR3 reads CASRPSGASSYEQYF. CDR3 coding DNA: TGTGCCAGCAGACCCAGCGGAGCTAGCTCCTACGAGCAGTACTTC.